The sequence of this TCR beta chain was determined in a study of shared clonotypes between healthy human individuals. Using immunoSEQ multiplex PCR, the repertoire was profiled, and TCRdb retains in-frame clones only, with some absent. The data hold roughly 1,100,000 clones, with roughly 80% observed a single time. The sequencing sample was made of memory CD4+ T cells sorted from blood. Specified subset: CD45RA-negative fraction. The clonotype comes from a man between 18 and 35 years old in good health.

In DNA form, the CDR3 reads TGTGCCAGCTATCCAAGGACAGGCCCCAATCAGCCCCAGCATTTT. Translated: CASYPRTGPNQPQHF. J is TRBJ1-5 and V is TRBV28; 7 nucleotides align to TRBD1. The germline V gene has CDR1 MDHEN and CDR2 SYDVKM. The CDR3 spans 15 residues. V shed 8 bases and J 3 bases; nucleotides not matched to a gene: 10.